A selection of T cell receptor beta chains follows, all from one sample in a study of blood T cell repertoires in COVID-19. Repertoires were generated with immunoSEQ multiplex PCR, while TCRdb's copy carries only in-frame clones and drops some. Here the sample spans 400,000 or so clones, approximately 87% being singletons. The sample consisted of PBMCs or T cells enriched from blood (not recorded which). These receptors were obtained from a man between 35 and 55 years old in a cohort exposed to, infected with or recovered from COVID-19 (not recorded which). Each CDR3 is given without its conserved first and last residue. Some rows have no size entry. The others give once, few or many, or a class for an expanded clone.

CDR3: SASRSSGFSNQPQH
V: TRBV20-1
size: -

CDR3: ASSNLSSGLYEQY
V: TRBV21-1
size: -

CDR3: ASSLDRGRVSGNTIY
V: TRBV28
size: -

CDR3: ASSLVQPQGYT
V: TRBV7-9
size: -

CDR3: ASSSTGGTEAF
V: TRBV6-5
size: -

CDR3: ASRRPGQGAEGYT
V: TRBV11-2
size: -

CDR3: ASSRPTSKNTGELF
V: TRBV4-2
size: -

CDR3: ASSQGQGALGNQPQH
V: TRBV4-1
size: -

CDR3: ASSSAVGAGRGEKLF
V: TRBV5-4
size: -

CDR3: ASSLRTGVQPQH
V: TRBV28
size: -

CDR3: ASSSDTIYEQY
V: TRBV5-4
size: -

CDR3: ASSLSLAGGGIETQY
V: TRBV11-2
size: -

CDR3: ASSDEQGSSSYEQY
V: TRBV9
size: once

CDR3: ASSLFRGQQSTDTQY
V: TRBV11-2
size: -

CDR3: ASSTHGGGKDTQY
V: TRBV9
size: -

CDR3: ASSLAGTTDTQY
V: TRBV7-2
size: -

CDR3: ASSYASGWFYEQY
V: TRBV7-9
size: -

CDR3: ASSFVSGRGGDTQY
V: TRBV5-4
size: -

CDR3: ASGLIETDNSQRTEAF
V: TRBV12-5
size: -

CDR3: AISGPGQGYEQY
V: TRBV10-3
size: -

CDR3: ASSQGTSGLYNEQF
V: TRBV13
size: -

CDR3: ASSPLVGGGAEAF
V: TRBV3-1/TRBV3-2
size: -

CDR3: ASSSWWQGNQPQH
V: TRBV19
size: -

CDR3: ASSLGSNLVQNTEAF
V: TRBV7-2
size: once

CDR3: SVALGQETQY
V: TRBV29-1
size: -

CDR3: ASSGLSLPSYEQY
V: TRBV6-4
size: -

CDR3: ASRIIMGGTEAF
V: TRBV2
size: -

CDR3: ASSLVGSPNTGELF
V: TRBV5-1
size: -

CDR3: ATSRDRGQGEQY
V: TRBV15
size: -

CDR3: ASSLAGSGQPQH
V: TRBV11-2
size: few

CDR3: ASSSRRREPTPYNEQF
V: TRBV7-9
size: -

CDR3: ASSLGTGGYEQY
V: TRBV5-1
size: -

CDR3: ASSPRGSGMMVYEQY
V: TRBV6-6
size: -

CDR3: ASSHTSDRQETQY
V: TRBV7-6
size: -

CDR3: ASSQTATGSYEQY
V: TRBV3-1/TRBV3-2
size: -

CDR3: ASSDLAGGRYNEQF
V: TRBV27
size: -

CDR3: ASSGGGWSTDTQY
V: TRBV5-1
size: -

CDR3: ASSLYRRAQETQY
V: TRBV5-6
size: -

CDR3: ASSYHGQYNEQF
V: TRBV7-9
size: -

CDR3: ASGRHNRYGYT
V: TRBV6-5
size: -

CDR3: ASSVESSGHGELF
V: TRBV9
size: -

CDR3: ASSPGDKNIQY
V: TRBV10-1
size: -

CDR3: ASSQDQALNEQF
V: TRBV3-1/TRBV3-2
size: -

CDR3: SVGSGGLDIQY
V: TRBV29-1
size: -

CDR3: ASSHPEGGDTQY
V: TRBV4-1
size: -

CDR3: AISGTGGENTGELF
V: TRBV10-3
size: -

CDR3: ASSEQDRGDYGYT
V: TRBV6-1
size: -

CDR3: ASSLTEGTEAF
V: TRBV11-2
size: -